Presented here are 30 T cell receptor beta chains from one specimen sequenced in a study of blood T cell repertoires in COVID-19. Repertoires were generated with immunoSEQ multiplex PCR, while TCRdb's copy carries only in-frame clones and drops some. The data show approximately 170,000 clones, about 86% seen once. Material: peripheral blood. Every receptor here comes from a man between 50 and 59 years old with active or convalescent COVID-19.

The chain couples TRBV20-1 to TRBJ2-3, with D perhaps matching TRBD1 (6 bases). CDR1 is DFQATT, CDR2 SNEGSKA, per germline (reference sequence). Trimming took 3 bases from V and 7 from J, leaving 20 bases between them. This CDR3 region has 15 residues. The DNA of the CDR3 is TGCAGTGCTAGTCCCGGACAGTCTCTAGCCCATACGCAGTATTTT. Translated: CSASPGQSLAHTQYF.

The chain uses TRBV7-6 and TRBJ2-1, with D possibly TRBD1 on 7 matching bases. CDR1 is SGHVS, CDR2 FNYEAQ, per germline. The CDR3 is 16 residues long. Trimming stripped 1 base from V and 4 bases from J, with 14 bases between. CDR3 loop: CASSLGQGGLYNEQFF. Here the CDR3 DNA reads TGTGCCAGCAGCTTAGGCCAGGGGGGATTATACAATGAGCAGTTCTTC.

V is TRBV28 and J is TRBJ2-7; 7 bases agree with TRBD1. The CDR3 covers 16 residues. Germline CDR1 MDHEN, CDR2 SYDVKM. Trimming took 6 bases from V and 2 from J; bases not matched to a gene: 13. CDR3: CASSAQGNKLAYEQYF. DNA of the CDR3: TGTGCCAGCAGCGCACAGGGGAATAAACTGGCCTACGAGCAGTACTTC.

The chain couples TRBV28 to TRBJ1-2; TRBD1 might be the D (5 bases). The germline V and J ends were trimmed by 6 bases and 3 bases, with 14 bases remaining between them. This CDR3 is 14 amino acids long. Looked up from germline, CDR1 is MDHEN and CDR2 is SYDVKM. CDR3 loop: CASSPTESYYGYTF. The DNA for the CDR3 is TGTGCCAGCAGCCCGACAGAATCCTACTATGGCTACACCTTC.

This rearrangement joins TRBV7-9 to TRBJ2-3; D might be TRBD2 (5 bases). Germline CDR1 and CDR2: SEHNR and FQNEAQ (reference sequence). CDR3 length: 13 residues. Trimming pared 3 bases from V and 4 bases from J, leaving 8 bases between. For the CDR3, the DNA is TGTGCCAGCAGCTTTTTCGGGGCAGATACGCAGTATTTT. Protein sequence: CASSFFGADTQYF.

This chain joins TRBV7-2 and TRBJ2-5, with 11 bases identical to TRBD2. Looked up from germline, CDR1 is SGHTA and CDR2 is FQGNSA. The trim removed 8 bases at V and 7 bases at J, leaving 15 bases unmatched. The CDR3 runs to 16 residues. The CDR3 DNA reads as TGTGCCAGCGACTCCTACCCCCCCACTAGCGGGGGGACCCAGTACTTC. The encoded protein is CASDSYPPTSGGTQYF.

This clone has only one observation. In DNA form, the CDR3 reads TGTGCCAGCAGCTTCGGACAGGGGGCCACTGAAGCTTTCTTT. The encoded protein is CASSFGQGATEAFF. V and J are TRBV7-3 and TRBJ1-1, with 11 bases identical to TRBD1. CDR3 length: 14 residues. In germline, CDR1 is SGHTA, CDR2 FQGTGA. Trimming cost V 3 bases and J 4 bases; bases outside gene matches: 1.

This chain links TRBV10-3 with TRBJ2-5, with TRBD2 identical over 7 bases. This CDR3 contains 16 residues. V trimming: 2 bases; J trimming: 2 bases; junction bases outside the gene matches: 8. Per the germline V gene, CDR1 is ENHRY and CDR2 is SYGVKD. The CDR3, as DNA: TGTGCCATCAGTGAGGGGCGGGAGAGCTATCAAGAGACCCAGTACTTC. Its protein is CAISEGRESYQETQYF.

The chain links TRBV5-4 to TRBJ2-7; D is possibly TRBD2 (6 bases). Trimming pared 1 base from V and 5 bases from J, leaving 7 bases between. Germline V gene lookup returns CDR1 SGHNT and CDR2 YYREEE (reference sequence). CDR3 length equals 12 residues. The CDR3 nucleotides are TGTGCCAGCAGCTTGACGGGGGACGAGCAGTACTTC. It translates to CASSLTGDEQYF.

The chain joins TRBV19 to TRBJ1-1, with 9 bases fitting TRBD1. The CDR3 is 15 amino acids. Trimming at V came to 4 bases and at J to 4 bases, leaving 7 bases not matched to a gene. The germline V gene encodes CDR1 LNHDA and CDR2 SQIVND (reference sequence). The CDR3 nucleotides read TGTGCCAGTAGTAAAAACAGGGGGCTGGGCACTGAAGCTTTCTTT. This translates into CASSKNRGLGTEAFF.

This sequence joins TRBV6-4 and TRBJ1-1; D is unresolved. Trimming left V 4 bases short and J 8 bases short, with 8 bases between. Germline CDR1 MRHNA, CDR2 SNTAGT. CDR3 length: 11 amino acids. The CDR3 DNA sequence: TGTGCCAGCAGTGCTGGGAGAGAAGCTTTCTTT. This sequence encodes CASSAGREAFF.

CDR3 protein: CASSAKLAGGPEGTDTQYF. The DNA of the CDR3 is TGTGCCAGTAGTGCCAAACTAGCGGGAGGGCCAGAAGGCACAGATACGCAGTATTTT. The chain employs TRBV19 and TRBJ2-3; 13 bases agree with TRBD2. The CDR3 is 19 amino acids. Germline V CDR1 and CDR2: LNHDA, SQIVND (reference sequence). V trimming: 5 bases; J trimming: 1 base; junction bases outside the gene matches: 12.

The chain joins TRBV27 to TRBJ1-2; D gene uncertain. Trimming took 3 bases from V and 7 from J, leaving 21 bases between them. This CDR3 is built from 16 residues. Germline assignment: CDR1 MNHEY and CDR2 SMNVEV (reference sequence). This CDR3 is CASSFFPDGREGGYTF. CDR3 nucleotides: TGTGCCAGCAGTTTTTTCCCCGACGGGAGGGAGGGTGGCTACACCTTC.

J is TRBJ2-7 and V is TRBV30; 9 bases fit TRBD1. The CDR3 has 14 residues. Per the germline V gene, CDR1 is GTSNPN and CDR2 is SVGIG (reference sequence). The ends lost 5 bases at V and 5 bases at J; junction bases unmatched: 10. The CDR3 sequence: CAWAHRGRGHEQYF. The DNA for the CDR3 is TGTGCCTGGGCCCACAGGGGGCGCGGTCACGAGCAGTACTTC.

V gene TRBV7-2 combines with J gene TRBJ2-7; 7 bases are shared with TRBD2. The V gene's germline CDR1 is SGHTA and CDR2 FQGNSA. The CDR3 extends over 14 amino acids. V lost 4 bases and J lost 1; bases outside the gene matches: 4. Here the CDR3 DNA reads TGTGCCAGCAGCTCCCGGGAGGCTTCCTACGAGCAGTACTTC. Its protein is CASSSREASYEQYF.

Remarks on this clone: The same CDR3 arises from other DNA sequences in this sample as well. The CDR3 sequence is CASSLSQGGTEAFF. CDR3 DNA: TGTGCCAGCAGTTTAAGCCAGGGTGGGACTGAAGCTTTCTTT. V gene TRBV28 combines with J gene TRBJ1-1; TRBD1 is a possible D gene (5 bases). The CDR3 has 14 residues. V gave up 2 bases and J gave up 5 bases, with 12 bases separating them. Germline-derived CDR1 and CDR2 are MDHEN and SYDVKM.

This chain uses TRBV29-1 with TRBJ1-2; D perhaps matches TRBD1 (5 bases). Looked up from germline, CDR1 is SQVTM and CDR2 is ANQGSEA. CDR3 length: 13 amino acids. V shed 2 bases and J shed 11 bases, with 18 bases lying between them. The CDR3 sequence is CSVESGGAVRYTF. The CDR3 coding sequence is TGCAGCGTTGAAAGCGGGGGAGCGGTGAGGTACACCTTC. Based on the CDR3 plus reference TRBV29-1 and TRBJ1-2, the full variable domain is SAVISQKPSRDICQRGTSLTIQCQVDSQVTMMFWYRQQPGQSLTLIATANQGSEATYESGFVIDKFPISRPNLTFSTLTVSNMSPEDSSIYLCSVESGGAVRYTFGSGTRLTVV.

The chain links TRBV28 to TRBJ1-1; TRBD1 agrees at 12 bases. V lost 6 bases and J lost 4; bases outside the gene matches: 9. Looked up from germline, CDR1 is MDHEN and CDR2 is SYDVKM. CDR3 length: 16 amino acids. The CDR3 loop reads CASRAGQGAGSTEAFF. The CDR3 DNA follows: TGTGCCAGCAGGGCGGGACAGGGGGCCGGAAGCACTGAAGCTTTCTTT. The full variable domain, its missing parts supplied by reference TRBV28 and TRBJ1-1, is DVKVTQSSRYLVKRTGEKVFLECVQDMDHENMFWYRQDPGLGLRLIYFSYDVKMKEKGDIPEGYSVSREKKERFSLILESASTNQTSMYLCASRAGQGAGSTEAFFGQGTRLTVV.

The gene calls are TRBV7-3 and TRBJ2-5, with 10 bases that match TRBD2. Per germline, CDR1 SGHTA and CDR2 FQGTGA. The CDR3 spans 16 residues. Losses at the gene ends were 2 bases for V and 4 bases for J; bases not matched to a gene: 7. The CDR3 DNA reads TGTGCCAGCAGCTTAGGGCCAGCGGGGGGGCGAGAGACCCAGTACTTC. Translated: CASSLGPAGGRETQYF.

The rearrangement uses TRBV28 and TRBJ1-5; no clear D. This CDR3 spans 11 amino acids. V lost 4 bases, J lost 9 bases, and 7 bases lay in between. CDR1 MDHEN and CDR2 SYDVKM come from the germline V gene. CDR3 coding DNA: TGTGCCAGCAGTTCCCCGGGGCCCCAGCATTTT. Amino acid sequence: CASSSPGPQHF.

The chain combines TRBV6-5 with TRBJ2-7, with D maybe TRBD2 (5 bases). This CDR3 region has 12 residues. Germline CDR1 is MNHEY and CDR2 is SVGAGI. V gave up 5 bases and J gave up 4 bases, with 9 bases separating them. The CDR3 is CASSNEGYEQYF. The CDR3 nucleotides are TGTGCCAGCAGTAACGAGGGTTACGAGCAGTACTTC.

The chain joins TRBV7-9 to TRBJ1-6; 9 bases align to TRBD1. Unmatched junction bases numbered 3, after V lost 5 bases and J lost 7 bases. The CDR3 has 14 residues. Germline CDR1 is SEHNR and CDR2 is FQNEAQ (reference sequence). The CDR3 nucleotides are TGTGCCAGCAGCATACAGGGGGCGAATTCACCCCTCCACTTT. It yields the protein CASSIQGANSPLHF.

The chain employs TRBV7-3 and TRBJ2-1; possibly TRBD1 for D (5 bases). The CDR3 is 15 residues long. Trimming removed 2 bases from V and 6 bases from J, with 14 bases in between. Germline CDR1 SGHTA, CDR2 FQGTGA. As DNA, the CDR3 is TGTGCCAGCAGCTTACAGGGTGGGCTCAGCAATGAGCAGTTCTTC. Amino acid sequence: CASSLQGGLSNEQFF.

The chain carries TRBV20-1 and TRBJ2-7, with D possibly matching TRBD1 (5 bases). V lost 6 bases and J lost 2, with 8 bases in between. Looked up from germline, CDR1 is DFQATT and CDR2 is SNEGSKA (reference sequence). The CDR3 has 11 residues. The CDR3 DNA follows: TGCAGTGCGACAGAGGCCTACGAGCAGTACTTC. Translation: CSATEAYEQYF.

The chain is built from TRBV7-3 and TRBJ2-2; a weak D match, TRBD1 (6 bases). The CDR3 length is 13 residues. V was pared by 3 bases and J by 6 bases, with 8 bases between. The V gene's germline CDR1 is SGHTA and CDR2 FQGTGA. The chain's CDR3 is CASSLDRPGELFF. The CDR3 DNA reads TGTGCCAGCAGCTTGGACAGACCCGGGGAGCTGTTTTTT.

This clone has only one observation. The chain recombines TRBV27 with TRBJ1-1; 11 bases are a match to TRBD1. In germline, CDR1 is MNHEY, CDR2 SMNVEV (reference sequence). V lost 6 bases, J lost 7 bases, and 4 bases stayed unmatched. This CDR3 is 13 amino acids long. CDR3 sequence: CASRGQGASEAFF. In DNA, the CDR3 is TGTGCCAGCAGAGGACAGGGGGCAAGTGAAGCTTTCTTT.

The V and J genes are TRBV4-2 and TRBJ2-7; 7 positions match TRBD2. This CDR3 is 15 amino acids long. Germline CDR1 LGHNA, CDR2 YNFKEQ. With V trimmed by 4 bases and J by 7 bases, 13 bases remained unmatched. CDR3 sequence reads: CASSPKEEGREEQYF. CDR3 sequence (DNA): TGTGCCAGCAGCCCAAAGGAGGAGGGGAGGGAGGAGCAGTACTTC.

The chain couples TRBV7-9 to TRBJ2-7; TRBD2 agrees at 7 bases. V trimming: 4 bases; J trimming: 4 bases; junction bases outside the gene matches: 7. The CDR3 has 14 amino acids. Germline-derived CDR1 and CDR2 are SEHNR and FQNEAQ (reference sequence). In DNA, the CDR3 is TGTGCCAGCAGCTCGGGACTAAGAAATTACGAGCAGTACTTC. It specifies CASSSGLRNYEQYF.

This chain links TRBV13 with TRBJ2-1, with 11 positions matching TRBD2. CDR1 and CDR2 from the germline V gene are PRHDT and FYEKMQ (reference sequence). V lost 5 bases to trimming and J lost 3 bases; unmatched junction nucleotides: 3. The CDR3 consists of 15 residues. CDR3 sequence reads: CASSPGTSGYNEQFF. The CDR3 region has the DNA TGTGCCAGCAGCCCCGGGACTAGCGGCTACAATGAGCAGTTCTTC.

The rearrangement joins TRBV9 to TRBJ2-3, with TRBD1 identical over 8 bases. Germline lookup yields CDR1 SGDLS and CDR2 YYNGEE. The CDR3 spans 16 residues. After removal of 3 bases from V and 9 bases from J, the junction contained 15 bases not matched to a gene. The CDR3 reads CASSARDRGTQITQYF. DNA for the CDR3: TGTGCCAGCAGCGCAAGAGACAGGGGAACACAGATAACGCAGTATTTT.